This TCR beta chain was obtained from a study of T cells expressing NK-cell markers. Study-wide background: Seven sequenced donors out of eight were HCMV-seropositive, one seronegative.

The CDR3 is 14 amino acids. Germline V gives CDR1 ENHRY, CDR2 SYGVKD. It was by 5'RACE template switching with UMIs that TCR beta cDNA was made. TCRdb reprocessed the 5' RACE reads; each CDR3 protein has one entry and no DNA is given. Its listing shows about 460,000 distinct CDR3 sequences. On this clonotype itself: Its antigen remains unknown.

Study-level results: The study found dominant NKG2C+ clonotypes at 1.0-7.0% of CD8+ T cells in roughly six donors.

Sample: blood T cells: a sorted CD56 or NKG2C T cell subset, CD4+ or CD8+ T cells, or bulk PBMC T cells (not recorded which). This clonotype was obtained from a woman aged 45-59 years in good health. This chain uses TRBV10-3 with TRBJ2-3; the D call of TRBD2 rests on TCRdb alone, since no DNA is present to check it. The CDR3 protein is CAIRVGAEGDTQYF.